This TCR beta chain is from a study of cytomegalovirus exposure and HLA in healthy donors. The PCR had 60 Vbeta and 13 Jbeta primers. Method: immunoSEQ multiplex PCR; TCRdb's copy keeps in-frame clones and lacks some. The sample holds around 120,000 clones, approximately 79% seen once. Germline CDR1 and CDR2: WSHSY and SAAADI. V was shortened by 2 bases and J by 6 bases, with 10 bases between the two germline ends. The CDR3 runs 13 residues. The source of this sequence is a woman between 35 and 50 years old in good health and CMV-seronegative. Sequencing was carried out using PBMCs. This sequence joins TRBV10-2 and TRBJ1-1; D remains unclear. Here the CDR3 reads CASSERGSAEAFF. The CDR3 DNA sequence: TGCGCCAGCAGTGAGAGAGGGAGCGCTGAAGCTTTCTTT.